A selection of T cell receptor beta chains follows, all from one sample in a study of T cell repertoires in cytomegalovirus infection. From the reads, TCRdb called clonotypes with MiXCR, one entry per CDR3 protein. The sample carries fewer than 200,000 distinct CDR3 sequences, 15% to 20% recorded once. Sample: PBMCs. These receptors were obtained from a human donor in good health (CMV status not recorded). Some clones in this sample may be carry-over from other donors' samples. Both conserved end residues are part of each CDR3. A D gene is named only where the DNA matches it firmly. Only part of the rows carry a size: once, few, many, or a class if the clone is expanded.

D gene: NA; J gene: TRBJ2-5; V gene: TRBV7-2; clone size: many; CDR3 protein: CAGNRGLQETQYF; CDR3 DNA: TGTGCCGGAAACAGGGGACTACAAGAGACCCAGTACTTC
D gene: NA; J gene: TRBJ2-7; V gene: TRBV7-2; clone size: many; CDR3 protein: CASSRPGQSEQYF; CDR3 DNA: TGTGCCAGCAGCCGACCCGGACAGAGCGAGCAGTACTTC
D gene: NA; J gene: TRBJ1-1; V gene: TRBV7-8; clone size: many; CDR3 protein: CASSHRDLRDTEAFF; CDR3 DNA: TGTGCCAGCAGCCACCGGGACTTAAGGGACACTGAAGCTTTCTTT
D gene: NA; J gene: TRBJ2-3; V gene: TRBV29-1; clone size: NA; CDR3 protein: CSVRADTQYF; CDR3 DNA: TGCAGCGTTCGGGCAGATACGCAGTATTTT
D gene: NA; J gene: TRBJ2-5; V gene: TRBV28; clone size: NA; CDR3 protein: CASSLSLLRTQYF; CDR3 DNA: TGTGCCAGCAGTTTATCCCTCCTCCGGACCCAGTACTTC
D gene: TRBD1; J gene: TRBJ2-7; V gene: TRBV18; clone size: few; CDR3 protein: CASSPSRFGTASYEQYF; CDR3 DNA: TGTGCCAGCTCACCTAGCCGGTTCGGGACAGCTTCCTACGAGCAGTACTTC
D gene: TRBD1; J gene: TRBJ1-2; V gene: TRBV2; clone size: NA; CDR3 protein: CASSEATGGREYGYTF; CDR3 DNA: TGTGCCAGCAGTGAAGCCACAGGGGGCCGGGAATATGGCTACACCTTC
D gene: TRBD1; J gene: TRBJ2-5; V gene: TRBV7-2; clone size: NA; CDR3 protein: CASSLVGQGETQYF; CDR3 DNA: TGTGCCAGCAGCTTAGTAGGACAGGGAGAGACCCAGTACTTC
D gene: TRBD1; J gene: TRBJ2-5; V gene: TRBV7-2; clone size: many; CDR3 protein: CASTPPGQGGEAQYF; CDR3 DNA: TGTGCCAGCACCCCCCCCGGACAGGGGGGGGAGGCCCAGTACTTC
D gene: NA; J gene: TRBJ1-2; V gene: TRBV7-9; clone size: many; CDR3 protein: CASSLEGDYTF; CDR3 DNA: TGTGCCAGCAGCTTAGAAGGGGACTACACCTTC
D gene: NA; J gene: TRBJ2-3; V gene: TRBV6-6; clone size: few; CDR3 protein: CASSKGGQGTDTQYF; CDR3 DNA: TGTGCCAGCAGTAAAGGCGGGCAGGGCACAGATACGCAGTATTTT
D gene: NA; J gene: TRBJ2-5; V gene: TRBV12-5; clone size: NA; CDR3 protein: CASGSVVGETQYF; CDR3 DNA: TGTGCTAGTGGCTCTGTGGTAGGAGAGACCCAGTACTTC
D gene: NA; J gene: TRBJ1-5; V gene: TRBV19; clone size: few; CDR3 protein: CASRRQDTSNQPQHF; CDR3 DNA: TGTGCCAGTAGAAGACAGGATACTAGCAATCAGCCCCAGCATTTT
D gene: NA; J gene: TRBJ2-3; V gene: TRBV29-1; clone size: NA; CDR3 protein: CSVEDPKGPDTQYF; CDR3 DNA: TGCAGCGTTGAAGATCCGAAGGGCCCGGATACGCAGTATTTT
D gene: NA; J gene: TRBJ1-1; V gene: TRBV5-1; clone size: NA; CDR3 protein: CASATLVNTEAFF; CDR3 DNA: TGCGCCAGCGCCACTTTAGTGAACACTGAAGCTTTCTTT
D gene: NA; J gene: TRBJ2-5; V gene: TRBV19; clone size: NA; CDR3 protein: CASSDPRGSLQETQYF; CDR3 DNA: TGTGCCAGTAGTGATCCCAGAGGGAGCCTCCAAGAGACCCAGTACTTC
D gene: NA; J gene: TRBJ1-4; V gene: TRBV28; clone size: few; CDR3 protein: CASSPILDNEKLFF; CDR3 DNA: TGTGCCAGCAGTCCCATCCTGGATAATGAAAAACTGTTTTTT
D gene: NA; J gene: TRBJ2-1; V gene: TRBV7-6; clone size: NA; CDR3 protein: CASSLGLGAYNEQFF; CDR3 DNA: TGTGCCAGCAGCTTAGGGCTCGGAGCCTACAATGAGCAGTTCTTC
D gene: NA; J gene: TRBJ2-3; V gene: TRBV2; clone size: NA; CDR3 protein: CASSDRTQYF; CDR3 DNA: TGTGCCAGCAGTGACAGAACGCAGTATTTT
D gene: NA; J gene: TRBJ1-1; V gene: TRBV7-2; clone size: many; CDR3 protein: CASSLGPTHANRPEAFF; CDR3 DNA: TGTGCCAGCAGCTTAGGACCGACACATGCCAACCGCCCTGAAGCTTTCTTT
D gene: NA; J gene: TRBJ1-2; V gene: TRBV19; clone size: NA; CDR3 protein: CASSREGGTYGYTF; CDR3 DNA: TGTGCCAGTAGCAGGGAAGGGGGGACCTATGGCTACACCTTC
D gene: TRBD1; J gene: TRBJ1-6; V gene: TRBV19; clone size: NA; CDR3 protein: CASSDGTGVFSYNSPLHF; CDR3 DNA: TGTGCCAGTAGTGACGGGACAGGGGTTTTCTCCTATAATTCACCCCTCCACTTT
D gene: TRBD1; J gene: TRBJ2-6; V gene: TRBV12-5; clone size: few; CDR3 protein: CASGLFGTVLSGANVLTF; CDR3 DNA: TGTGCTAGTGGTTTGTTTGGGACAGTCCTCTCTGGGGCCAACGTCCTGACTTTC
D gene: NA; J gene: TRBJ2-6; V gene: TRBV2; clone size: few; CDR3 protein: CASSDLRGAQGILSGANVLTF; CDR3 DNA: TGTGCCAGCAGTGACCTTAGAGGGGCACAGGGAATCCTCTCTGGGGCCAACGTCCTGACTTTC
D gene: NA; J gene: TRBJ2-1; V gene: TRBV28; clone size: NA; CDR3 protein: CASVLGVAANNEQFF; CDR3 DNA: TGTGCCAGCGTACTTGGGGTTGCGGCAAACAATGAGCAGTTCTTC
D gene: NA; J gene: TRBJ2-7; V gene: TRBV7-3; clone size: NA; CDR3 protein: CASSLPGTLRPYEQYF; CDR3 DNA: TGTGCCAGCAGCCTACCAGGGACGCTTCGACCCTACGAGCAGTACTTC
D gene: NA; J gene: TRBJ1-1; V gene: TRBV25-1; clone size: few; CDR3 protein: CASNPPGRDFEAFF; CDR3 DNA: TGTGCCAGCAACCCCCCGGGACGGGACTTTGAAGCTTTCTTT
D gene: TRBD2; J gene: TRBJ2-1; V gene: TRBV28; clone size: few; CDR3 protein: CASSLTSLNEQFF; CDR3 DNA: TGTGCCAGCAGTTTGACTAGCTTAAATGAGCAGTTCTTC
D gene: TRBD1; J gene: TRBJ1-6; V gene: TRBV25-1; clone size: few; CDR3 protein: CASSAPIRGHNHSPLHF; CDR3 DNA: TGTGCCAGCAGTGCCCCAATCAGGGGGCATAATCATTCACCCCTCCACTTT
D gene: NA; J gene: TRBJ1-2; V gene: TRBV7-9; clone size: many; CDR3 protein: CASSYGPGTSNYGYTF; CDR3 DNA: TGTGCCAGCAGCTACGGTCCCGGGACAAGTAACTATGGCTACACCTTC
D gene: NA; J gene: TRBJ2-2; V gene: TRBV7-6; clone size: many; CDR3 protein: CASSRPRHNTGELFF; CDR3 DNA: TGTGCCAGCAGCCGCCCTAGACATAACACCGGGGAGCTGTTTTTT
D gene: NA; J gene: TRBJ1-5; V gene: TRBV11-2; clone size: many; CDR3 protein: CASSLMANQPQHF; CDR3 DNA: TGTGCCAGCAGCCTGATGGCCAATCAGCCCCAGCATTTT
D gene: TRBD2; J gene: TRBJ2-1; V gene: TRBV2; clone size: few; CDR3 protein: CASVDTSGSSDEQFF; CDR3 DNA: TGTGCCAGCGTTGACACTAGCGGGAGTTCGGATGAGCAGTTCTTC
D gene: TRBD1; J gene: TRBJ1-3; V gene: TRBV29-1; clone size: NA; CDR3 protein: CSARTGTGNTIYF; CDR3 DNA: TGCAGCGCTCGGACAGGGACTGGAAACACCATATATTTT
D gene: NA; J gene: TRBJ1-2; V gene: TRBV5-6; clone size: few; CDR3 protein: CASSLGGDANNYGYTF; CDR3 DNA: TGTGCCAGCAGCTTGGGTGGGGACGCTAACAACTATGGCTACACCTTC
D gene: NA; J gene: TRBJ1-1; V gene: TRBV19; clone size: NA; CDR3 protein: CASSDPVAEAFF; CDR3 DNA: TGTGCCAGTAGTGACCCGGTCGCTGAAGCTTTCTTT
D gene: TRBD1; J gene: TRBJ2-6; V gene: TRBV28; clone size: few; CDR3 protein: CASRSGAGQGRIAGANVLTF; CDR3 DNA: TGTGCCAGCAGGAGCGGGGCGGGACAGGGTCGTATTGCTGGGGCCAACGTCCTGACTTTC
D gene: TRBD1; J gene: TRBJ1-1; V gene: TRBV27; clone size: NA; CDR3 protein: CASSPSQGEMNTEAFF; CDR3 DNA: TGTGCCAGCAGTCCGAGCCAGGGGGAAATGAACACTGAAGCTTTCTTT
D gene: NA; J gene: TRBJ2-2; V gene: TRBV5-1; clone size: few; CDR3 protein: CASSLGGPMNTGELFF; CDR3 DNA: TGCGCCAGCAGCTTGGGGGGACCCATGAACACCGGGGAGCTGTTTTTT
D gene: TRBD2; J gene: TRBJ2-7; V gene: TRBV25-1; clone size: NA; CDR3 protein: CASSDLKGTSGLTYEQYF; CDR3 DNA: TGTGCCAGCAGTGACCTAAAGGGGACTAGCGGGCTGACCTACGAGCAGTACTTC
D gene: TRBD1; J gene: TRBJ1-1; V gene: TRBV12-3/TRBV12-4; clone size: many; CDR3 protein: CASSLSLGQGAEAFF; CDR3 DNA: TGTGCCAGCAGTTTATCCCTCGGACAGGGAGCCGAAGCTTTCTTT
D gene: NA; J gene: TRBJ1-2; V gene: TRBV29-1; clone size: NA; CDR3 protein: CSASRGIYGYTF; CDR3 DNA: TGCAGCGCCTCCAGGGGAATCTATGGCTACACCTTC
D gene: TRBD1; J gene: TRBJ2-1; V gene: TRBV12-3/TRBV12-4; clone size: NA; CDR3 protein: CASSRQGSGNEQFF; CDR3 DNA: TGTGCCAGCAGTCGACAGGGCAGCGGCAATGAGCAGTTCTTC
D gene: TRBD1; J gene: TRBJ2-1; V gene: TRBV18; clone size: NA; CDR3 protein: CASSRGQGSEEQFF; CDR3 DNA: TGTGCCAGCTCAAGAGGACAGGGCTCGGAAGAGCAGTTCTTC
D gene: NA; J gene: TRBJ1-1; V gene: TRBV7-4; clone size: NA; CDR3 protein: CAGSEVGTARRAFF; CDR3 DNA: TGTGCCGGCAGCGAAGTCGGGACCGCTCGGAGAGCTTTCTTT
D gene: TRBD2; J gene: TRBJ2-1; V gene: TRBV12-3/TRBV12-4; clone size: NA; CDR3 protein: CASSPQSSGRVVEQFF; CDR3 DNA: TGTGCCAGCAGCCCCCAATCTAGCGGGAGGGTAGTTGAGCAGTTCTTC
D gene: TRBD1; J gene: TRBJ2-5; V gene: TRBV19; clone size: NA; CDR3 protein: CASSIQTGGETQYF; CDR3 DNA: TGTGCCAGTAGTATCCAGACAGGGGGCGAGACCCAGTACTTC
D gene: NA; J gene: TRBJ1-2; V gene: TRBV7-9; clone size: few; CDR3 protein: CASSLGSGSSNYGYTF; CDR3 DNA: TGTGCCAGCAGCTTAGGTTCGGGGTCTTCTAACTATGGCTACACCTTC
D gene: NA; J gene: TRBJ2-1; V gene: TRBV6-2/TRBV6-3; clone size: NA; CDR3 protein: CASRLMGGRHEQFF; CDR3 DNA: TGTGCCAGCAGACTTATGGGGGGGCGCCATGAGCAGTTCTTC
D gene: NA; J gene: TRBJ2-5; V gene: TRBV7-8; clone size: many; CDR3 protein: CASSQNGETQYF; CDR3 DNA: TGTGCCAGCAGCCAGAACGGAGAGACCCAGTACTTC
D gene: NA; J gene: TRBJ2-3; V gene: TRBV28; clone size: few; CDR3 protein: CASSLSERGTQYF; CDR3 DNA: TGTGCCAGCAGTTTATCGGAGAGGGGTACGCAGTATTTT
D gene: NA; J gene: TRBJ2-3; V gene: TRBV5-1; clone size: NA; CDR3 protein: CASSQGTSGNTQYF; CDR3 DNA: TGCGCCAGCAGCCAAGGGACATCAGGAAATACGCAGTATTTT
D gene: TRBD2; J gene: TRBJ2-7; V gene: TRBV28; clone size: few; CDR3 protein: CASQIPASGSYEQYF; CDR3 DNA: TGTGCCAGCCAAATCCCGGCTAGCGGCTCCTACGAGCAGTACTTC
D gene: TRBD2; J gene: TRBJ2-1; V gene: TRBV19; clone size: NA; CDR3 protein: CASSMSSGRYNEQFF; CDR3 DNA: TGTGCCAGTAGTATGAGTAGCGGGAGGTACAATGAGCAGTTCTTC
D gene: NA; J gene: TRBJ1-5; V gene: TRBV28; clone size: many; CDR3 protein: CASSLSGSNQPQHF; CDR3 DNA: TGTGCCAGCAGCTTGAGTGGGAGCAATCAGCCCCAGCATTTT